This TCR beta chain was recorded in a study of response to subunit inactivated influenza vaccine listed by TCRdb under 2018. Describing the broader study: Deep quantitative profiling of the T cell receptor repertoire was used in the study to follow responses to a trivalent subunit inactivated influenza vaccine.

Library construction relied on RT-PCR. Sequencer: Illumina HiSeq 2500. The public reads were reanalyzed by TCRdb: fastp trimming at Q25, MiXCR alignment, in-frame beta chains only. Rows merge per CDR3 protein into single entries with the most common DNA and genes. The sample includes over 750,000 distinct CDR3 sequences, with approximately 21% observed a single time. Around 9.6% of the sample rests with the top ten. Spanning cysteine to phenylalanine, the CDR3 consists of 14 amino acids. Just the 42-base CDR3 DNA is kept, in frame starting at base 1. V is pruned by 4 bases and J by 5 bases, leaving 5 bases of the junction without a gene match. From the germline V gene, CDR1 is KGHSH and CDR2 is LQKENI. Turning to this clonotype: The antigen it binds to is not known. No quality values exist for individual bases; no much larger clone is one base distant.

Results and caveats for the whole study, not just this receptor: According to the authors, only a limited number of new T cells may be recruited by each seasonal influenza vaccination.

The chain joins TRBV18 to TRBJ2-5; 9 central nucleotides agree with TRBD2. The source material was PBMCs from blood, sampled more than 4 days after vaccination. This clonotype originated in a man between 45 and 60 years old who received an inactivated influenza vaccine. Donor details come from another sample of the same person, matched by shared clones. The CDR3 protein: CASSQRTSVETQYF. The base sequence is TGTGCCAGCTCACAAAGGACTAGCGTGGAGACCCAGTACTTC.